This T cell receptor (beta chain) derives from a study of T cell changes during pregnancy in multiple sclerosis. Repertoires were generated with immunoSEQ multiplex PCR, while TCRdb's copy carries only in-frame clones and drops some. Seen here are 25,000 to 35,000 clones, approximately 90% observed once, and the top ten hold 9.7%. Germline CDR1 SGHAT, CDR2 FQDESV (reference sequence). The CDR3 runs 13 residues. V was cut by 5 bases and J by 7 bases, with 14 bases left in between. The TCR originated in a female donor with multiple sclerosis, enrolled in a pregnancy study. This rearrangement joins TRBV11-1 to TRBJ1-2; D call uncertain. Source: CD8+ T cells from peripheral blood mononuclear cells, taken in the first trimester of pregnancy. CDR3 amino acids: CASSARRNGGYTF. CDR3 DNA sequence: TGTGCCAGCAGCGCCCGGCGGAATGGTGGCTACACCTTC.